Below, one TCR beta chain is given with its context. RNA, at 0.5 to 1 ug, was reverse transcribed with random hexamers. TCRdb re-called the immunoSEQ multiplex PCR reads with MiXCR, one entry per CDR3 protein. The sample lists 150,000 to 200,000 distinct CDR3 sequences, approximately 93% seen once, with almost 0.095% in the top ten. These data originate in a study of CD8 T cells in Susac syndrome. V was shortened by 4 bases and J by 4 bases, with 11 bases between the two germline ends. Germline values: CDR1 LGHDT, CDR2 YNNKEL (reference sequence). This CDR3 has 14 residues. The clonotype originates from a human donor with multiple sclerosis. Sequencing was performed on CD4+ T cells from PBMCs. The chain combines TRBV3-1 with TRBJ1-3, with D perhaps TRBD1 (6 bases). CDR3 residues: CASSLNRAGNTIYF. Here the CDR3 DNA reads TGTGCCAGCAGCCTAAACAGGGCGGGAAACACCATATATTTT.